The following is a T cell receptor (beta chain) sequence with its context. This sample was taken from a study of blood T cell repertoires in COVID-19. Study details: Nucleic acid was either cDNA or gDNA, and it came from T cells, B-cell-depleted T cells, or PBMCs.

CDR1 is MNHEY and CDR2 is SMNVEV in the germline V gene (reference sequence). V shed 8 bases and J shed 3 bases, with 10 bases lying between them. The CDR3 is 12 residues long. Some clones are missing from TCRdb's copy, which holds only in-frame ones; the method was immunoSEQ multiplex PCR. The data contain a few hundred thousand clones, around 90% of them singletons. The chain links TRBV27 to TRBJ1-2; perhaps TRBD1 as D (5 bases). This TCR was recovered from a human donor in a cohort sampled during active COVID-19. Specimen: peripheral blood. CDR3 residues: CASQGVDYGYTF. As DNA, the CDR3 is TGTGCCAGCCAAGGGGTAGACTATGGCTACACCTTC.